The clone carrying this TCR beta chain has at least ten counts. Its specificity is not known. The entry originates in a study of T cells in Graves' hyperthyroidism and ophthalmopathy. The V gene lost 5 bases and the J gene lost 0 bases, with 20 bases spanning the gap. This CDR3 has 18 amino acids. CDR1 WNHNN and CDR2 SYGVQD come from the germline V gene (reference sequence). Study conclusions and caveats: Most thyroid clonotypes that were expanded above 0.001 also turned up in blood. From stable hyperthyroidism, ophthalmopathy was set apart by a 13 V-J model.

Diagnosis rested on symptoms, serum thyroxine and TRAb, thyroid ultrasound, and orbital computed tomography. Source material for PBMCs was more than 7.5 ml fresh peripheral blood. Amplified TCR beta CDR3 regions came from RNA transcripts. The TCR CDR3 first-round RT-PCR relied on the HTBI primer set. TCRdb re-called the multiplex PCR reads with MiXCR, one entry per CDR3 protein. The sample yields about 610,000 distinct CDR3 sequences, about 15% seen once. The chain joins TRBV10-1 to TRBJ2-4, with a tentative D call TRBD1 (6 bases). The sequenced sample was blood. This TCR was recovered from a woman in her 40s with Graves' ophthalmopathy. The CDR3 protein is CASSTLGAGEGAKNIQYF. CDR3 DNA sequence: TGCGCCAGCAGTACCCTTGGGGCAGGGGAAGGAGCCAAAAACATTCAGTACTTC.